These T cell receptor beta chains were read from a single sample in a study of T cells in Graves' hyperthyroidism and ophthalmopathy. TCRdb recomputed calls from the multiplex PCR reads with MiXCR, one row per CDR3 protein. The sample includes some 320,000 distinct CDR3 sequences, 12% to 15% seen only once; the top ten take roughly 35%. Sequenced material: blood. Every receptor here comes from a woman in her forties with Graves' ophthalmopathy. CDR3s include the opening cysteine and the closing phenylalanine or tryptophan. Each record gives: clone size, V gene, D gene, J gene, CDR3 protein, CDR3 DNA. The D gene is left open where the match is weak. Only some rows state a clone size, as once, few, many or a class for expanded clones.

size: -; V: TRBV28; D: -; J: TRBJ2-7; CDR3: CASRRPSLVSYSYEQYF; DNA: TGTGCCAGCAGACGCCCCTCCCTAGTGAGTTATTCCTACGAGCAGTACTTC
size: many; V: TRBV29-1; D: -; J: TRBJ1-1; CDR3: CSVRPGQVNTEAFF; DNA: TGCAGCGTTAGGCCAGGGCAGGTTAACACTGAAGCTTTCTTT
size: many; V: TRBV2; D: -; J: TRBJ1-2; CDR3: CASSPQGDGYTF; DNA: TGTGCCAGCAGTCCACAGGGTGATGGGTACACCTTC
size: many; V: TRBV29-1; D: -; J: TRBJ2-1; CDR3: CSVKRRAIDSQQFF; DNA: TGCAGCGTCAAAAGAAGGGCTATCGATTCCCAGCAGTTCTTC
size: many; V: TRBV11-2; D: -; J: TRBJ2-3; CDR3: CASSLGQNTQYF; DNA: TGTGCCAGCAGCTTAGGCCAGAATACGCAGTATTTT
size: -; V: TRBV2; D: -; J: TRBJ2-5; CDR3: CASRELETQYF; DNA: TGTGCCAGCAGAGAGCTAGAGACCCAGTACTTC
size: -; V: TRBV5-5; D: TRBD1; J: TRBJ1-1; CDR3: CASSFFSGQGVTEAFF; DNA: TGTGCCAGCAGCTTTTTTTCGGGACAGGGAGTCACTGAAGCTTTCTTT
size: -; V: TRBV6-2/TRBV6-3; D: TRBD2; J: TRBJ2-7; CDR3: CASGWERGRTYEQYF; DNA: TGTGCCAGCGGTTGGGAGCGGGGGCGAACCTACGAGCAGTACTTC
size: many; V: TRBV10-3; D: -; J: TRBJ2-3; CDR3: CAIGRLYTDTQYF; DNA: TGTGCCATCGGAAGACTGTACACAGATACGCAGTATTTT
size: many; V: TRBV20-1; D: -; J: TRBJ2-7; CDR3: CSAGRSRGAYEQYF; DNA: TGCAGTGCTGGACGAAGCAGGGGAGCCTACGAGCAGTACTTC
size: many; V: TRBV28; D: -; J: TRBJ2-5; CDR3: CASTEFRDQAGEYF; DNA: TGTGCCAGCACCGAGTTCCGGGACCAAGCCGGGGAGTACTTC
size: -; V: TRBV4-1; D: TRBD2; J: TRBJ2-5; CDR3: CASSRSGGASETQYF; DNA: TGCGCCAGCAGCCGCAGCGGGGGGGCTTCGGAGACCCAGTACTTC
size: many; V: TRBV19; D: -; J: TRBJ1-2; CDR3: CASSTTRGSGYTF; DNA: TGTGCCAGTAGCACCACCAGGGGAAGTGGCTACACCTTC
size: few; V: TRBV20-1; D: TRBD2; J: TRBJ2-1; CDR3: CSAETWTSGTDNEQFF; DNA: TGCAGTGCTGAAACCTGGACTAGCGGGACCGACAATGAGCAGTTCTTC
size: many; V: TRBV15; D: -; J: TRBJ1-1; CDR3: CATSRASVTEEVSEAFF; DNA: TGTGCCACCAGCAGGGCCTCAGTGACGGAGGAGGTATCTGAAGCTTTCTTT
size: once; V: TRBV20-1; D: TRBD1; J: TRBJ1-6; CDR3: CSAPTGFTYNSPLHF; DNA: TGCAGTGCTCCGACAGGGTTTACCTATAATTCACCCCTCCACTTT
size: few; V: TRBV5-1; D: TRBD1; J: TRBJ1-3; CDR3: CASSKAGQLDESTIYF; DNA: TGCGCCAGCAGCAAAGCGGGACAGTTGGATGAGAGCACCATATATTTT
size: many; V: TRBV12-5; D: -; J: TRBJ1-2; CDR3: CASGYGQTGGYTF; DNA: TGTGCTAGTGGTTATGGACAAACCGGTGGCTACACCTTC
size: many; V: TRBV6-2/TRBV6-3; D: -; J: TRBJ2-7; CDR3: CASSYSRAEQYF; DNA: TGTGCCAGCAGTTACTCCCGGGCCGAGCAGTACTTC
size: many; V: TRBV6-2/TRBV6-3; D: -; J: TRBJ2-1; CDR3: CASQLSSYNEQFF; DNA: TGTGCCAGCCAACTGAGCTCCTACAATGAGCAGTTCTTC
size: many; V: TRBV19; D: -; J: TRBJ1-5; CDR3: CASSIVATSGPQHF; DNA: TGTGCCAGTAGTATAGTAGCGACCTCGGGCCCCCAGCATTTT
size: -; V: TRBV2; D: TRBD2; J: TRBJ2-1; CDR3: CASMLSGITYNEQFF; DNA: TGTGCCAGCATGCTCAGCGGGATAACCTACAATGAGCAGTTCTTC
size: many; V: TRBV28; D: -; J: TRBJ1-3; CDR3: CASSLWEEGSGNTIYF; DNA: TGTGCCAGCAGTTTATGGGAGGAAGGTTCTGGAAACACCATATATTTT
size: -; V: TRBV10-3; D: -; J: TRBJ1-1; CDR3: CAIGGGDTEAFF; DNA: TGTGCCATCGGCGGCGGAGACACTGAAGCTTTCTTT
size: -; V: TRBV20-1; D: -; J: TRBJ1-1; CDR3: CSAPRGGDTEAFF; DNA: TGCAGTGCTCCCCGGGGGGGGGACACTGAAGCTTTCTTT
size: many; V: TRBV5-1; D: TRBD1; J: TRBJ1-3; CDR3: CASRRGEGAGNTIYF; DNA: TGCGCCAGCCGCAGGGGGGAAGGGGCTGGAAACACCATATATTTT
size: many; V: TRBV28; D: -; J: TRBJ1-4; CDR3: CASQQSGPGNEKLFF; DNA: TGTGCCAGCCAGCAGTCAGGTCCGGGTAATGAAAAACTGTTTTTT
size: -; V: TRBV12-3/TRBV12-4; D: -; J: TRBJ1-2; CDR3: CASSLVGGGSEGHTF; DNA: -
size: many; V: TRBV13; D: TRBD2; J: TRBJ2-7; CDR3: CASSFGLAGTSYEQYF; DNA: TGTGCCAGCAGCTTCGGACTAGCGGGCACCTCCTACGAGCAGTACTTC
size: many; V: TRBV12-3/TRBV12-4; D: TRBD2; J: TRBJ2-7; CDR3: CASSSTLRLAGVSEQYF; DNA: TGTGCCAGCAGTTCAACTCTTAGACTAGCGGGGGTGTCCGAGCAGTACTTC
size: -; V: TRBV7-8; D: -; J: TRBJ1-5; CDR3: CASSLVGWSNQPQHF; DNA: TGTGCCAGCAGCTTAGTGGGTTGGAGCAATCAGCCCCAGCATTTT
size: many; V: TRBV28; D: TRBD1; J: TRBJ1-1; CDR3: CASSSGGWGESTEAFF; DNA: TGTGCCAGCAGCTCAGGGGGCTGGGGGGAGTCCACTGAAGCTTTCTTT
size: -; V: TRBV5-1; D: TRBD1; J: TRBJ2-2; CDR3: CASSPRDRRYGELFF; DNA: TGCGCCAGCAGCCCCAGGGACAGGCGCTACGGGGAGCTGTTTTTT
size: -; V: TRBV20-1; D: TRBD1; J: TRBJ1-2; CDR3: CSARDPRQGTLGYTF; DNA: TGCAGTGCTAGAGATCCGAGACAGGGGACTCTTGGCTACACCTTC
size: -; V: TRBV9; D: TRBD1; J: TRBJ2-2; CDR3: CASSVVMTGLSGHTGELFF; DNA: TGTGCCAGCAGCGTAGTTATGACAGGGCTCTCGGGGCACACCGGGGAGCTGTTTTTT
size: few; V: TRBV3-1; D: TRBD2; J: TRBJ2-3; CDR3: CASSHPLAGSADTQYF; DNA: TGTGCCAGCAGCCACCCCCTAGCGGGGAGCGCAGATACGCAGTATTTT
size: few; V: TRBV5-4; D: -; J: TRBJ1-1; CDR3: CASSLQGWDTEAFF; DNA: TGTGCCAGCAGCTTACAGGGTTGGGACACTGAAGCTTTCTTT
size: many; V: TRBV12-5; D: TRBD2; J: TRBJ2-5; CDR3: CASGLPSGGTQYF; DNA: TGTGCTAGTGGTCTTCCTAGCGGGGGGACCCAGTACTTC
size: -; V: TRBV7-9; D: TRBD2; J: TRBJ2-7; CDR3: CASRPQSGAGSTAQYF; DNA: TGTGCCAGCAGACCCCAGTCGGGAGCGGGGAGCACGGCGCAGTACTTC
size: many; V: TRBV2; D: -; J: TRBJ2-1; CDR3: CASSADLLTYNEQFF; DNA: TGTGCCAGCAGTGCCGATTTACTAACCTACAATGAGCAGTTCTTC
size: -; V: TRBV7-2; D: -; J: TRBJ1-5; CDR3: CASSSYSSNQPQHF; DNA: TGTGCCAGCAGCTCCTACAGTAGCAATCAGCCCCAGCATTTT
size: -; V: TRBV7-2; D: -; J: TRBJ2-7; CDR3: CASSNSNYEQYF; DNA: TGTGCCAGCAGCAACAGCAACTACGAGCAGTACTTC
size: many; V: TRBV6-1; D: -; J: TRBJ1-5; CDR3: CASSELSGGVSNQPQHF; DNA: TGTGCCAGCAGTGAATTGTCAGGAGGAGTTAGCAATCAGCCCCAGCATTTT
size: many; V: TRBV12-3/TRBV12-4; D: -; J: TRBJ2-5; CDR3: CASSLLKTQYF; DNA: TGTGCCAGCAGTTTATTAAAGACCCAGTACTTC
size: many; V: TRBV28; D: TRBD2; J: TRBJ2-7; CDR3: CASSLNRRTSGRAFDYEQYF; DNA: TGTGCCAGCAGTTTAAATCGCCGGACTAGCGGGAGGGCCTTTGACTACGAGCAGTACTTC
size: few; V: TRBV6-2/TRBV6-3; D: -; J: TRBJ2-1; CDR3: CASSYLGAVEDNEQFF; DNA: TGTGCCAGCAGTTACCTCGGGGCCGTGGAGGACAATGAGCAGTTCTTC
size: many; V: TRBV25-1; D: TRBD2; J: TRBJ2-7; CDR3: CASSDGTSNLYEQYF; DNA: TGTGCCAGCAGTGATGGGACTAGTAATCTCTACGAGCAGTACTTC
size: -; V: TRBV30; D: TRBD1; J: TRBJ1-4; CDR3: CAWARGLGEKLFF; DNA: TGTGCCTGGGCCAGGGGGCTTGGGGAAAAACTGTTTTTT
size: -; V: TRBV5-1; D: -; J: TRBJ1-3; CDR3: CASSLRWAEPLSGNTIYF; DNA: TGTGCCAGCAGCTTAAGGTGGGCGGAACCTCTATCTGGAAACACCATATATTTT